These 9 T cell receptor beta chains were all obtained from the same sample, sequenced in a study of type 1 and type 2 diabetes patients listed by TCRdb under 2016. The instrument was an Illumina MiSeq. Genomic DNA from sorted T cell subsets served as template for TCRbeta CDR3 amplification. Multiplex PCR with 30 forward and 13 reverse primers amplified the TCRbeta CDR3 region. TCRdb ran its own pipeline on the public reads, namely fastp trimming at Q25 and MiXCR clone calling, and kept in-frame beta chains. Every CDR3 protein is listed once, alongside the most common genes and DNA of its rows. In all, the sample holds 270,000 or so distinct CDR3 sequences, and roughly 44% of those were seen once. The top ten clones comprise roughly 13% of the sample. The specimen was peripheral blood mononuclear cells (PBMCs). These receptors were collected from a man aged 18-30 years with type 2 diabetes.

V usage is TRBV7-9 and J usage is TRBJ2-7, with unresolved D. This CDR3 comprises 16 residues. In germline, CDR1 is SEHNR, CDR2 FQNEAQ (reference sequence). Deletions cut 1 base from V and 5 bases from J, with 18 bases between. CDR3 nucleotides: TGTGCCAGCAGCTTAGGAGTATGGGGAACTCTGGACGAGCAGTACTTC. Protein: CASSLGVWGTLDEQYF. Based on the CDR3 plus reference TRBV7-9 and TRBJ2-7, the full variable domain is DTGVSQNPRHKITKRGQNVTFRCDPISEHNRLYWYRQTLGQGPEFLTYFQNEAQLEKSRLLSDRFSAERPKGSFSTLEIQRTEQGDSAMYLCASSLGVWGTLDEQYFGPGTRLTVT.

The count of this clonotype is one. CDR3 DNA: TGTGCCAGCAAACGAGGGGCATACAATGAGCAGTACTTC. It yields the protein CASKRGAYNEQYF. The chain combines TRBV13 with TRBJ2-5; the D call may be TRBD1 or TRBD2 (5 bases each). The CDR3 length is 13 residues. CDR1 and CDR2 (germline): PRHDT, FYEKMQ (reference sequence). V shed 7 bases and J shed 11 bases, with 20 bases lying between them.

The chain carries TRBV5-4 and TRBJ1-1; D unresolved. Germline V CDR1 and CDR2: SGHNT, YYREEE (reference sequence). V lost 0 bases, J lost 0 bases, and 9 bases lay in between. This CDR3 spans 15 amino acids. The CDR3 spells CASSLEAAMNTEAFF. The DNA for the CDR3 is TGTGCCAGCAGCTTGGAGGCAGCCATGAACACTGAAGCTTTCTTT.

The gene calls are TRBV5-1 and TRBJ2-7, with D perhaps matching TRBD1 or TRBD2 (5 bases each). Trimming cost V 1 base and J 0 bases, with 8 bases left between them. CDR1 is SGHRS and CDR2 is YFSETQ in the germline V gene. This CDR3 has 14 residues. CDR3 nucleotides: TGCGCCAGCAGCTTGAAGGGGAGCTCCTACGAGCAGTACTTC. Amino acid sequence: CASSLKGSSYEQYF.

This clonotype has a handful of counts. The chain uses TRBV20-1 and TRBJ1-2; D not certain. With 6 bases removed from V and 2 bases from J, the gap between germline ends came to 16 bases. The germline V gene has CDR1 DFQATT and CDR2 SNEGSKA (reference sequence). The CDR3 is 14 amino acids. The CDR3 DNA follows: TGCAGTGCGGCGCTGACCACGGGCAACTATGGCTACACCTTC. Protein sequence: CSAALTTGNYGYTF.

The V gene is TRBV6-6, the J gene TRBJ1-1; 8 bases are shared with TRBD1. Germline V lookup: CDR1 MNHNY, CDR2 SVGAGI (reference sequence). This CDR3 has 15 amino acids. J was trimmed by 6 bases and V by 5 bases; bases with no gene match: 11. The CDR3, as DNA: TGTGCCAGCAGTGAGGGGCAGGGGGCTACCCCTGAAGCTTTCTTT. Protein product: CASSEGQGATPEAFF.

Of note for this clonotype: The junction departs from germline at one end; a sequencing error may be responsible. The V gene is TRBV2, the J gene TRBJ2-7; no clear D. The CDR3 has 13 amino acids. Germline CDR1 SNHLY, CDR2 FYNNEI. The CDR3 here is CATSEPETYEQYF. The CDR3 nucleotides read TGTGCCACCAGTGAACCAGAAACCTACGAGCAGTACTTC.

This chain joins TRBV19 and TRBJ2-1; D possibly corresponds to TRBD1 (5 bases). The CDR3 has 15 residues. The V gene's germline CDR1 is LNHDA and CDR2 SQIVND (reference sequence). V gave up 3 bases and J gave up 5 bases, with 14 bases separating them. This chain's CDR3 is CASSMVQVSNNEQFF. Here the CDR3 DNA reads TGTGCCAGTAGTATGGTACAGGTGTCTAACAATGAGCAGTTCTTC.

The chain combines TRBV19 with TRBJ2-7; D remains ambiguous. CDR3 size: 14 residues. CDR1 is LNHDA, CDR2 SQIVND, per germline (reference sequence). Trimming pared 9 bases from V and 0 bases from J, leaving 15 bases between. The CDR3 region has the DNA TGTGCCAGCCTTTGCGAGAGGTTCTCCTACGAGCAGTACTTC. This codes for CASLCERFSYEQYF. The full variable domain, rest sourced from reference TRBV19 and TRBJ2-7, is DGGITQSPKYLFRKEGQNVTLSCEQNLNHDAMYWYRQDPGQGLRLIYYSQIVNDFQKGDIAEGYSVSREKKESFPLTVTSAQKNPTAFYLCASLCERFSYEQYFGPGTRLTVT.